A selection of T cell receptor beta chains follows, all from one sample in a study of lymphopenia after photon versus proton radiotherapy. Using immunoSEQ multiplex PCR, the repertoire was profiled, and TCRdb retains in-frame clones only, with some absent. The data contain approximately 40,000 clones, roughly 84% of them singletons. The sample was peripheral blood, taken from a patient treated with proton-based radiotherapy. These receptors all stem from a woman between 65 and 79 years old with pancreatic cancer. Some clones in this sample may be carry-over from other donors' samples. Both conserved end residues are part of each CDR3. The D gene is left open where the match is weak. Not every row has a clone size; where given, it reads once, few, many or a size class.

abundance	d_gene	j_gene	v_gene	CDR3nt	CDR3aa
-	-	TRBJ1-6	TRBV5-1	TGCGCCAGCAGCTCCGGAGGGGCGGGGAATTCACCCCTCCACTTT	CASSSGGAGNSPLHF
-	-	TRBJ1-1	TRBV6-5	TGTGCCAGCAGTTACTCCCCCCAGGGTGGCACTGAAGCTTTCTTT	CASSYSPQGGTEAFF
-	-	TRBJ2-1	TRBV5-4	TGTGCCAGCAGCTTGGTAGCAGGGTCCTACAATGAGCAGTTCTTC	CASSLVAGSYNEQFF
-	-	TRBJ2-7	TRBV7-9	TGTGCCAGCAGCTTAGTTTGGTCCTACGAGCAGTACTTC	CASSLVWSYEQYF
once	TRBD1	TRBJ1-2	TRBV30	TGTGCCTGGACCCGGACAGGGGGCGCGGATGGCTACACCTTC	CAWTRTGGADGYTF
-	-	TRBJ1-1	TRBV19	TGTGCCAGTAGTCCCAGGGAGATGAACACTGAAGCTTTCTTT	CASSPREMNTEAFF
-	-	TRBJ1-5	TRBV30	TGTGCCTGGAGTGGCGCAGGCAATCAGCCCCAGCATTTT	CAWSGAGNQPQHF
-	TRBD2	TRBJ2-2	TRBV7-8	TGTGCCAGCAGCCAGACTAGCGGGACGGCCACCGGGGAGCTGTTTTTT	CASSQTSGTATGELFF
once	-	TRBJ1-2	TRBV10-3	TGTGCCATCAGTGAATCTCAGGGAGAATATGGCTACACCTTC	CAISESQGEYGYTF
-	TRBD2	TRBJ2-7	TRBV28	TGTGCCAGCAGTCCCCCAGCGGGAGCTAAGGACGAGCAGTACTTC	CASSPPAGAKDEQYF
-	-	TRBJ2-3	TRBV7-6	TGTGCCAGCAGCCCAAGCGGGTATAGCACAGATACGCAGTATTTT	CASSPSGYSTDTQYF
-	TRBD2	TRBJ2-2	TRBV30	TGTGCCTGGAGGGGAAGCGGGGGGTACGGGGAGCTGTTTTTT	CAWRGSGGYGELFF
-	TRBD2	TRBJ2-2	TRBV5-1	TGCGCCAGCACCCTGACTAGCGGGAGTAGTCCCGGGGAGCTGTTTTTT	CASTLTSGSSPGELFF
few	TRBD1	TRBJ2-2	TRBV18	TGTGCCAGCTCTCCCGGGACAGGGAACACCGGGGAGCTGTTTTTT	CASSPGTGNTGELFF
-	TRBD1	TRBJ1-2	TRBV28	TGTGCCAGCAGTCAGGGGGGGGACTATGGCTACACCTTC	CASSQGGDYGYTF
-	-	TRBJ2-1	TRBV7-2	TGTGCCAGCAGCTTAGTCCCGAGTAACAATGAGCAGTTCTTC	CASSLVPSNNEQFF
-	-	TRBJ1-6	TRBV7-9	TGTGCCAGCAGCCAAACCGACAGGAATTCACCCCTCCACTTT	CASSQTDRNSPLHF
-	-	TRBJ2-2	TRBV5-1	TGCGCCAGCAGCTTGAAGGGAACCGGGGAGCTGTTTTTT	CASSLKGTGELFF
-	-	TRBJ1-1	TRBV7-6	TGTGCCAGCAGCCGTTCGAGAGGGGAGAACACTGAAGCTTTCTTT	CASSRSRGENTEAFF
-	-	TRBJ2-5	TRBV5-1	TGCGCCAGCAGCTTGTCGAGCGGTCAAGAGACCCAGTACTTC	CASSLSSGQETQYF
few	TRBD2	TRBJ2-2	TRBV9	TGTGCCAGCAGCGGACTAGCGGGAGTGGGCGGGGAGCTGTTTTTT	CASSGLAGVGGELFF